This T cell receptor beta chain appears in the sequencing data of a study of T cells after yellow fever vaccination. The V gene lost 4 bases and the J gene lost 4 bases, with 16 bases spanning the gap. Germline V CDR1 and CDR2: LGHDT, YNNKEL (reference sequence). The CDR3 contains 16 residues. A 5'RACE template-switching step, the method used to make TCR cDNA, added a universal primer site and UMIs. TCRdb itself ran the 5' RACE reads through MiXCR, one entry per CDR3 protein. This repertoire shows about 74,000 distinct CDR3 sequences, approximately 7.7% found once; its top ten account for roughly a third. This clonotype was counted only a few times. Its antigen is as yet unknown. Overall study findings and caveats: A large majority of primary-vaccination clones showed up again after the booster (approximately 95% CD4, around 90% CD8).

The source of this sequence is a man younger than 30 who received the YFV17D yellow fever vaccine. V gene TRBV3-1 combines with J gene TRBJ1-4, with a tentative D call TRBD1 (5 bases). The starting material was CD8+ T cells sorted from PBMCs, obtained 4 to 6 days after the first yellow fever vaccination. In DNA, the CDR3 is TGTGCCAGCAGCCGCGCTCGGGTGGGACGTAATGAAAAACTGTTTTTT. It encodes CASSRARVGRNEKLFF. The complete variable domain, with remaining parts taken from reference TRBV3-1 and TRBJ1-4, reads DTAVSQTPKYLVTQMGNDKSIKCEQNLGHDTMYWYKQDSKKFLKIMFSYNNKELIINETVPNRFSPKSPDKAHLNLHINSLELGDSAVYFCASSRARVGRNEKLFFGSGTQLSVL.